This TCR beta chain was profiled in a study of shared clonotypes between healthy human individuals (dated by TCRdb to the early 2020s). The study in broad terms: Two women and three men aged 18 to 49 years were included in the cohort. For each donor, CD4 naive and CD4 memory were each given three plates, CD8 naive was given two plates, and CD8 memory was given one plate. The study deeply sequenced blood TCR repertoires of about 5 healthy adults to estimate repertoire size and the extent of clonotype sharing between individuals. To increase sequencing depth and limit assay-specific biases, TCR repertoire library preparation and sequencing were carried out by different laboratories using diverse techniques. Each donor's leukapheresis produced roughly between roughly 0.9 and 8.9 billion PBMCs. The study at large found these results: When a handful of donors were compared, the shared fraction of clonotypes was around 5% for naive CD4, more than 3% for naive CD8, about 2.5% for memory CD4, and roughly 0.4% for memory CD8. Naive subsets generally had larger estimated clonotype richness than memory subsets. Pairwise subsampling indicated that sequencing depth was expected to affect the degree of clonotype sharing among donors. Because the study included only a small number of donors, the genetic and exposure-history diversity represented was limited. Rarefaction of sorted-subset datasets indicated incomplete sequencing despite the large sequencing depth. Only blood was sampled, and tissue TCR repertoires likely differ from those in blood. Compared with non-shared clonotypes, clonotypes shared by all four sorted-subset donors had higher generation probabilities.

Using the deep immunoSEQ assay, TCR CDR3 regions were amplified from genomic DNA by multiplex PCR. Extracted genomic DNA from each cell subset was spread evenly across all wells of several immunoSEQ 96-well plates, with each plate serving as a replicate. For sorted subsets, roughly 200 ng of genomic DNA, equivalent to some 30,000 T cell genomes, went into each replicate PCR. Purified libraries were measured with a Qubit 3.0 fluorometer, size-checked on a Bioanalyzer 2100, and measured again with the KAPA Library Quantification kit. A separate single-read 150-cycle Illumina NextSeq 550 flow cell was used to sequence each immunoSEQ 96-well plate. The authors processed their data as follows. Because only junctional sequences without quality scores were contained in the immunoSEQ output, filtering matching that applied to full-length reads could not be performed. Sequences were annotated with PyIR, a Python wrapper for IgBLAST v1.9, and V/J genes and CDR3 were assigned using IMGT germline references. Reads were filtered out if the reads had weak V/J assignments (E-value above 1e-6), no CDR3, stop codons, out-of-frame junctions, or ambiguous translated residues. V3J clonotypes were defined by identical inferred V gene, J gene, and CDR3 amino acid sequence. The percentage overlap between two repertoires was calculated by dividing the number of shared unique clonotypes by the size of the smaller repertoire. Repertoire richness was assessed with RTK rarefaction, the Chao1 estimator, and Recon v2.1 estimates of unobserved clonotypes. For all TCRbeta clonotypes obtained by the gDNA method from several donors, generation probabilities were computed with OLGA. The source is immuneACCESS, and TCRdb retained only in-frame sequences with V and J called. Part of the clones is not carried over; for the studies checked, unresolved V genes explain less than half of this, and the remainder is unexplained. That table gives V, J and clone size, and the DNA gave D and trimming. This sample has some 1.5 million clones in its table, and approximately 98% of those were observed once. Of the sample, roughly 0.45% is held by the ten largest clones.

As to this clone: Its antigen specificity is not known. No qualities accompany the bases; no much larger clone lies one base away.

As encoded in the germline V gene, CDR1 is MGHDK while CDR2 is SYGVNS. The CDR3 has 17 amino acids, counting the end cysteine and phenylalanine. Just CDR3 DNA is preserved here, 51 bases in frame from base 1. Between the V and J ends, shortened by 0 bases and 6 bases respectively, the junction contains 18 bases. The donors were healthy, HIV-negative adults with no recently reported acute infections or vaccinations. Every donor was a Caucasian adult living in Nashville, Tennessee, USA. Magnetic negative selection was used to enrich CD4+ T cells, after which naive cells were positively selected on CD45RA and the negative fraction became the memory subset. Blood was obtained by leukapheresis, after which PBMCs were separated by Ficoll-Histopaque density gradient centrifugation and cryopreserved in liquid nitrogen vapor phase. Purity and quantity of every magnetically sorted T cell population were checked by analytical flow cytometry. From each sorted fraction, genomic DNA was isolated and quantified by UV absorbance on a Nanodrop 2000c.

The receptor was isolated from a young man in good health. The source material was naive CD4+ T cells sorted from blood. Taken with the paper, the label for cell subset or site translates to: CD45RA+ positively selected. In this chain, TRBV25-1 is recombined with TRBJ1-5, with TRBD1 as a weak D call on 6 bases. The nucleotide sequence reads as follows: TGTGCCAGCAGTGAATATCCGCACCAACAGGGAGGTCAGCCCCAGCATTTT. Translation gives CASSEYPHQQGGQPQHF.